The subject of this entry is one T cell receptor (beta chain). The TCR cDNA carried a universal primer site and UMIs from 5'RACE template switching. Each CDR3 protein is one row after TCRdb ran MiXCR on the 5' RACE reads. Of roughly 150,000 distinct CDR3 sequences listed, around 7.2% are singletons. The CDR3 spans 12 residues. Germline assignment: CDR1 LNHDA and CDR2 SQIVND (reference sequence). V was cut by 3 bases and J by 5 bases, with 7 bases left in between. The data derive from a study of T cells after yellow fever vaccination. The sequence came from a young man who received the YFV17D yellow fever vaccine. The chain links TRBV19 to TRBJ1-2, with no clear D. Sequencing was performed on CD4+ T cells sorted from PBMCs, taken 5 days after the first yellow fever vaccination. CDR3 DNA sequence: TGTGCCAGTAGTATGACGGATTATGGCTACACCTTC. Translation gives CASSMTDYGYTF.